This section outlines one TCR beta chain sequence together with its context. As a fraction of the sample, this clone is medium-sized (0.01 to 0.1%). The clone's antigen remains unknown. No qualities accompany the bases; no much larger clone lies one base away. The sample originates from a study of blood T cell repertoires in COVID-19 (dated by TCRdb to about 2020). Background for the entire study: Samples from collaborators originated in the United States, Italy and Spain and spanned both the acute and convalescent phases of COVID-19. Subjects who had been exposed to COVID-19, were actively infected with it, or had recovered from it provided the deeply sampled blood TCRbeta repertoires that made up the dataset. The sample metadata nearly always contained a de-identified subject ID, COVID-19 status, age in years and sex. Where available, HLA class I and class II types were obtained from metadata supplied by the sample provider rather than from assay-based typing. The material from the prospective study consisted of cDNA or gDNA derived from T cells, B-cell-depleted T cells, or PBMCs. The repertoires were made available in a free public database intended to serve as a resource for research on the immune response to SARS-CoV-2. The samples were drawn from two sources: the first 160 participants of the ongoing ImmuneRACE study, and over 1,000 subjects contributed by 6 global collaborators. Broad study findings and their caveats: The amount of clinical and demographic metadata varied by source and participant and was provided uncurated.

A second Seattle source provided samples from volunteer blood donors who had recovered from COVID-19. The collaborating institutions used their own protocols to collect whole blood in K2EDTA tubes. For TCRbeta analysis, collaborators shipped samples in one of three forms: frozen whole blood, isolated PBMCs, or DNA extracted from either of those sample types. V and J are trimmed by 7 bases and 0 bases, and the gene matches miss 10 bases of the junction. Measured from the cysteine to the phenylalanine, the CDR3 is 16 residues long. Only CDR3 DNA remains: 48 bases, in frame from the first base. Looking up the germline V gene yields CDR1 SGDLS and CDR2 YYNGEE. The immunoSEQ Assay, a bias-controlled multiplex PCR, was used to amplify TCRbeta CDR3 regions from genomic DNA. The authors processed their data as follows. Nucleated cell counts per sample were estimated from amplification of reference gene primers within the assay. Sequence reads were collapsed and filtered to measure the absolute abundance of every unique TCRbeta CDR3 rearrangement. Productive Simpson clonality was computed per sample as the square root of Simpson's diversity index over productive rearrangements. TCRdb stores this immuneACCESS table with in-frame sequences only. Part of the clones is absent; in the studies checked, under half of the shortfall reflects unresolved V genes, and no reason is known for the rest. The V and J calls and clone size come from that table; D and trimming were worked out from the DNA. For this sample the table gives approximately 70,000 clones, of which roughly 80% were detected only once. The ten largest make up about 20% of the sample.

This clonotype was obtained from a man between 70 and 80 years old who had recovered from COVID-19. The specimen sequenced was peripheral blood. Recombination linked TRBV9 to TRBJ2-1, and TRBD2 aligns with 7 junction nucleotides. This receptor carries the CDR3 CASGPGGGASYNEQFF. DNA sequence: TGTGCCAGCGGACCGGGGGGAGGTGCCTCCTACAATGAGCAGTTCTTC.